This entry features one T cell receptor (beta chain) sequence. Only in-frame clones appear in the TCRdb table, and some are missing; sequencing was by immunoSEQ multiplex PCR. The sample lists almost 200,000 clones; around four fifths were seen once. Trimming pared 6 bases from V and 7 bases from J, leaving 18 bases between. Germline loops: CDR1 KGHSH, CDR2 LQKENI. This CDR3 region has 15 residues. This record comes from a study of blood T cell repertoires in COVID-19. The chain joins TRBV18 to TRBJ2-2; D might be TRBD1 (7 bases). The receptor was isolated from a man aged 60 to 69 with COVID-19, enrolled during active disease. The sequenced sample consisted of peripheral blood. The CDR3 here is CASSLNRGGIGELFF. DNA for the CDR3: TGTGCCAGCTCCCTCAACAGGGGAGGTATCGGGGAGCTGTTTTTT.